This T cell receptor (beta chain) was sequenced in a study of glioma-infiltrating T cells after dendritic cell vaccination. Some clones are missing from TCRdb's copy, which holds only in-frame ones; the method was immunoSEQ multiplex PCR. Here the sample spans 100,000 to 120,000 clones, almost 90% being singletons. Germline V CDR1 and CDR2: ENHRY, SYGVKD. The CDR3 sequence is 15 residues long. V gave up 3 bases and J gave up 0 bases, with 9 bases separating them. Time point noted: after dendritic cell vaccination, including at tumor progression/relapse. The TCR sequence derives from a human donor with glioblastoma. This chain joins TRBV10-3 and TRBJ1-3; D uncertain. The material was blood, obtained after dendritic cell vaccination. The CDR3 sequence: CAISDAGNSGNTIYF. CDR3 nucleotides: TGTGCCATCAGTGATGCGGGGAACTCTGGAAACACCATATATTTT.